This T cell receptor (beta chain) originates from a study of T cells in Graves' hyperthyroidism and ophthalmopathy (dated by TCRdb to the late 2010s). At the level of the whole study: Peripheral blood samples were taken at the time of initial diagnosis, prior to any treatment. A discovery cohort of approximately 100 patients, about 40 with Graves' ophthalmopathy and approximately 55 with stable Graves' hyperthyroidism, was used to find distinguishing TCR V-J signatures. Prospective prediction of ophthalmopathy was tested in an independent validation cohort consisting of 18 to 20 hyperthyroidism patients and about 17 patients who later progressed to ophthalmopathy. The roughly 94 discovery patients were randomly divided into training and test sets at a 7:3 ratio. Thyroid tissue and blood T-cell repertoires from over 5 Graves' hyperthyroidism patients were also compared in the study. Following sampling, methimazole starting at 30 mg daily was given to hyperthyroidism patients, and high-dose intravenous methylprednisolone was given to ophthalmopathy patients. According to the paper, TCR Vbeta CDR3 sequencing was carried out on about 140 peripheral blood samples, which came from around 43 ophthalmopathy, under 80 hyperthyroidism and roughly 17 progressor patients.

Hyperthyroidism patients were aged 18 to 65 years and newly diagnosed, with disease duration of less than 2 months. Exclusion was applied to patients with uncontrolled infections, other autoimmune diseases, pregnancy or lactation. Clinical symptoms, serum thyroxine and TRAb, thyroid ultrasound, and orbital computed tomography formed the basis for the diagnoses. Blood from progressor patients was collected at the time of first diagnosis with hyperthyroidism, before any ophthalmopathy symptoms had appeared. PBMCs were isolated from more than 8 ml of fresh peripheral blood by Ficoll-Paque density gradient centrifugation. Progressor patients were first diagnosed with Graves' hyperthyroidism and then developed ophthalmopathy during follow-up. Trizol reagent was used to extract total RNA, and RNA quality was then checked on an Agilent 2100 Bioanalyzer. Amplification of TCR beta CDR3 regions was carried out from RNA transcripts. The TCR CDR3 was subjected to a first round of RT-PCR using the HTBI primer set and the Qiagen OneStep RT-PCR kit. Libraries were constructed in a second round of multiplex PCR, after which size selection and purification were performed. Libraries were sequenced paired-end with 100 bp reads on an Illumina HiSeq2000. As for how the authors treated the data: SOAPnuke was used to process the raw data, with reads discarded if the reads contained adapters or uncalled bases, had a mean Phred below 15, or lacked an exact constant-primer or identifier match. COPE v1.2.5 was used to merge the high-quality paired reads, and each unique nucleotide sequence was defined as a clonotype. MiTCR v1.1 was used to align the clonotypes against IMGT TRBV, TRBD and TRBJ reference segments. Only V-J combinations with frequency above 0.0001, covering 99.2% of repertoires, were analysed. The TCS score was defined as F50 (clonal expansion) divided by E x V (chaos), with BLOSUM62-based TCRdist calculated between CDR3 peptides within each V-J. Welch's t-statistics and random forest reduced 500 to 650 V-J features to 13, which were used in a naive Bayes classifier (R e1071). Clones were called with MiXCR by TCRdb after fastp trimmed the public reads at Q25, and only in-frame beta chains were retained. Duplicate CDR3 protein sequences are folded into a single record with the most common DNA and genes. The V and J calls, along with clone size, are taken from TCRdb and not from the paper's own processing. This sample lists a few hundred thousand distinct CDR3 sequences; approximately 14% were detected once. Of the sample, about a quarter is held by the ten largest clones.

What the study reported, not specific to this receptor: Sample size was not statistically predetermined, and investigators were not blinded to group allocation. In validation, progression to ophthalmopathy was predicted by the model with more than 65% sensitivity and roughly 72% specificity, a median of approximately 6.5 months before onset. Most expanded thyroid clonotypes (frequency above 0.001) were also found in blood, which suggests that blood repertoires may mirror thyroid immune responses. In cross-validation, a model built on a 13 V-J signature told ophthalmopathy apart from stable hyperthyroidism with just under 90% sensitivity and approximately 81% specificity, and in testing the same model reached 80%/75%.

A word on this clonotype: Its antigen has not been determined. No per-base quality is available; no much larger clone lies one base away.

The CDR3 runs 14 residues from the cysteine to the phenylalanine. Only the CDR3 DNA stays, 42 bases, in frame from base 1. V is clipped by 3 bases and J by 5 bases, and the sequence between their germline boundaries is 16 bases long. Via the germline V gene (reference sequence), CDR1 is DFQATT and CDR2 SNEGSKA. The chain uses TRBV20-1 and TRBJ1-1; TRBD1 is a weak D gene call, 5 bases matching. The TCR was taken from a woman aged 18-29 years with Graves' hyperthyroidism that later progressed to Graves' ophthalmopathy. Sequenced: blood. In nucleotides, the sequence is TGCAGTGCTAGTAAAGGCGTCGGGGGTACTGAAGCTTTCTTT. Translation gives CSASKGVGGTEAFF.